Only a few counts were recorded for the clone carrying this T cell receptor beta chain. Its antigen is as yet unknown. The PCR employed 60 Vbeta primers together with 13 Jbeta primers. Using immunoSEQ multiplex PCR, the repertoire was profiled, and TCRdb retains in-frame clones only, with some absent. The table lists approximately 170,000 clones, roughly 77% of them singletons. This specimen comes from a study of cytomegalovirus exposure and HLA in healthy donors. Whole-study results and caveats: Investigators reported 150 to 200 TCR beta chains as tied to cytomegalovirus.

CDR1 and CDR2 (germline): PRHDT, FYEKMQ (reference sequence). CDR3 length: 15 amino acids. V was clipped by 5 bases and J by 3 bases; unmatched bases: 3. The rearrangement links TRBV13 to TRBJ1-4; 10 nucleotides align to TRBD1. The sequence was collected from a man younger than 35 in good health and CMV-seropositive. Sample: PBMCs. As DNA, the CDR3 is TGTGCCAGCAGCCCCGGACAGGGGGCTAATGAAAAACTGTTTTTT. It specifies CASSPGQGANEKLFF.